What follows is one TCR beta chain and its context. Its target is unknown. Unique molecular identifiers were built into the TCRbeta library. TCRdb redid the calling of the PCR reads with MiXCR, one entry per CDR3 protein. The profile shows 450,000 to 550,000 distinct CDR3 sequences, roughly an eighth of them singletons. This CDR3 has 14 amino acids. Germline V gives CDR1 SGHRS, CDR2 YFSETQ. V lost 4 bases, J lost 5 bases, and 15 bases lay in between. The data were taken from a study of T-cell reconstitution after alpha-beta-depleted transplantation in children. General study points: Some patients' high day-60 TCRbeta diversity was traced to surviving recipient T cells and thymic progenitors. Reportedly, alpha-beta T cells present about two months post-transplant originated from several hundred expanded clones of graft origin. Newly made T cells mostly supplied T-cell counts and diversity one year after transplant.

The sequences come from PBMCs, mostly from graft donor cells, collected 180 days after TCRalphabeta/CD19-depleted stem cell transplant. This receptor was obtained from a female patient between 2 and 15 years old who had a stem cell transplant for aplastic anemia, so the T cells may come from the graft donor. The rearrangement links TRBV5-1 to TRBJ2-5; D is possibly TRBD1 or TRBD2 (5 bases each). In DNA form, the CDR3 reads TGCGCCAGCAGCCCGGGACGAGCGGCCGAGACCCAGTACTTC. Translation: CASSPGRAAETQYF.